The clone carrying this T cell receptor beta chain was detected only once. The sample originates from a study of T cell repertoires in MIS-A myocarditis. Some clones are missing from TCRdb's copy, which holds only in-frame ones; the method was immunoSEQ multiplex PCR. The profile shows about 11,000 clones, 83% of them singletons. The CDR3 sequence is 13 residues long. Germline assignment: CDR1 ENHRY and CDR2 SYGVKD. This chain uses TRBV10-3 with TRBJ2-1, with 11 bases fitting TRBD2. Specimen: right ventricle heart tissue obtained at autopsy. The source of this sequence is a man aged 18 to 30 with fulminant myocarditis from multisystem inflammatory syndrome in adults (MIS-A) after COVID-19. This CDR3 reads CAGSGLAGNEQFF. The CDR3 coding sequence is TGTGCAGGGTCAGGACTAGCGGGCAATGAGCAGTTCTTC.